This TCR beta chain derives from a study of shared clonotypes between healthy human individuals. Findings and caveats of the study: Non-shared clonotypes showed lower generation probabilities than clonotypes common to all four donors. The naive CD4 repertoires of several donors were compared, and approximately 5.3% of clonotypes were shared.

This CDR3 spans 15 amino acids. Per germline, CDR1 KGHSH and CDR2 LQKENI. V dropped 2 bases and J dropped 7; count of bases not matched to a gene: 8. The healthy adult donors were HIV-negative and reported no recent acute infections or vaccinations. The authors divided CD4+ cells into CD45RA+ naive and CD45RA-negative memory subsets. Sequencing used immunoSEQ multiplex PCR; TCRdb keeps in-frame clones, though not all of them. The sample includes more than 2 million clones, 90% to 95% of them seen just once. Turning to this clone: Its antigen is not known.

The sequence was obtained from a young man in good health. The chain employs TRBV18 and TRBJ2-1, with 7 bases that match TRBD1. Sequencing used naive CD4+ T cells sorted from blood. Indicated subset: CD45RA+ positively selected. The chain's CDR3 is CASSPTGTDNNEQFF. DNA for the CDR3: TGTGCCAGCTCACCAACCGGGACAGACAATAATGAGCAGTTCTTC.